This T cell receptor (beta chain) was profiled in a study of blood T cell repertoires in COVID-19. Germline CDR1 is SGHTS and CDR2 is YDEGEE. V gave up 3 bases and J gave up 1 base; unmatched junction bases: 13. The CDR3 runs 17 residues. Profiled with immunoSEQ multiplex PCR; TCRdb holds only in-frame clones, not every one. This sample has roughly 300,000 clones, with around 87% found just once. This clone was detected only once. The chain combines TRBV5-8 with TRBJ2-7, with 7 nucleotides matching TRBD1. Input material: PBMCs or T cells enriched from blood (not recorded which). The source is a woman aged 30 to 39 who had recovered from COVID-19. The CDR3 spells CASSSTNDRAQSYEQYF. The CDR3 region has the DNA TGTGCCAGCAGCTCAACGAACGACAGGGCCCAATCCTACGAGCAGTACTTC.